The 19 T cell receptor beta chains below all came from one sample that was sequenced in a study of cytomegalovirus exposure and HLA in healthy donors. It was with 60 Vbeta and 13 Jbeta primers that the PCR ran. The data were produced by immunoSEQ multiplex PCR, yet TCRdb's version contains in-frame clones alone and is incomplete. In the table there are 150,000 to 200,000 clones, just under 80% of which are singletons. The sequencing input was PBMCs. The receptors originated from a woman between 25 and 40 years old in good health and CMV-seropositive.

The CDR3 loop is CASSTVVGQRQPQHF. The CDR3 coding sequence is TGTGCCAGCAGCACCGTAGTGGGACAGAGGCAGCCCCAGCATTTT. This chain links TRBV5-8 with TRBJ1-5; 7 bases are shared with TRBD1. This CDR3 spans 15 amino acids. The germline gives CDR1 SGHTS, CDR2 YDEGEE. The V segment lost 4 bases and the J segment 7 bases; nucleotides outside the gene matches: 11.

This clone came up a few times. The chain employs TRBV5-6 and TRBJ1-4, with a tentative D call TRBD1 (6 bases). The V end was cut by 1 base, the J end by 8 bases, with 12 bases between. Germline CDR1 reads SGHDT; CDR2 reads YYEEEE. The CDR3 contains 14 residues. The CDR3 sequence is CASSLTQGSEKLFF. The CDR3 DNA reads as TGTGCCAGCAGCTTGACACAGGGTAGCGAAAAACTGTTTTTT.

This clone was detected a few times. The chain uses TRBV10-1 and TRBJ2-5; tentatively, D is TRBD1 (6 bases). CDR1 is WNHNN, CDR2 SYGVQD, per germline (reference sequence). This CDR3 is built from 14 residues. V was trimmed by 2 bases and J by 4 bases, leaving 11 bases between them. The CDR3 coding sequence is TGCGCCAGCAGTGAGACCCGAGGGGGAGAGACCCAGTACTTC. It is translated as CASSETRGGETQYF.

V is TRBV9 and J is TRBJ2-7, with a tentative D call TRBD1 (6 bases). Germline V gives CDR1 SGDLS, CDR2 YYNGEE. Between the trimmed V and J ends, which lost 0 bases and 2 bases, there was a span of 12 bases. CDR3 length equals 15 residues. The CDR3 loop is CASSVDWGPAYEQYF. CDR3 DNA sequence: TGTGCCAGCAGCGTAGACTGGGGGCCCGCCTACGAGCAGTACTTC.

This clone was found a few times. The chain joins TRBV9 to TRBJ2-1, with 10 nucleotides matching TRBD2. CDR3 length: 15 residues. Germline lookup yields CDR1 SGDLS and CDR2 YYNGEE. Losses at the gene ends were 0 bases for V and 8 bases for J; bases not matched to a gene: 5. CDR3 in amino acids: CASSVGAGGSHEQFF. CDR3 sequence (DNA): TGTGCCAGCAGCGTAGGAGCGGGAGGGTCCCATGAGCAGTTCTTC.

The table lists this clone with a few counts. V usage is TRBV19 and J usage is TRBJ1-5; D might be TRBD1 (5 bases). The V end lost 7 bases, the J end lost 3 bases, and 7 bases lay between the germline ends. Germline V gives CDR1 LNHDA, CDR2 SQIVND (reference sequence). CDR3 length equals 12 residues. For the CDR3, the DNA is TGTGCCAGTAAGGGACTCAATCAGCCCCAGCATTTT. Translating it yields CASKGLNQPQHF.

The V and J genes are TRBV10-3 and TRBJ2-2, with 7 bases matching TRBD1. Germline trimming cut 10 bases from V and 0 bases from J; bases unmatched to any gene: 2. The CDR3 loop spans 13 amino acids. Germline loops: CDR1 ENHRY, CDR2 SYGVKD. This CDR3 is CATGTANTGELFF. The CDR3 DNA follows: TGTGCCACTGGGACAGCGAACACCGGGGAGCTGTTTTTT.

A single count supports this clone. The CDR3 coding sequence is TGTGCCAGCAGCGGGGGACGGGAGCGGGAGACCCAGTACTTC. Its protein is CASSGGRERETQYF. V and J are TRBV7-2 and TRBJ2-5, with D possibly matching TRBD2 (6 bases). The CDR3 covers 14 residues. Germline CDR1 is SGHTA and CDR2 is FQGNSA. V lost 5 bases and J lost 5, with 15 bases in between. The variable domain in full, completed from reference TRBV7-2 and TRBJ2-5, reads GAGVSQSPSNKVTEKGKDVELRCDPISGHTALYWYRQSLGQGLEFLIYFQGNSAPDKSGLPSDRFSAERTGGSVSTLTIQRTQQEDSAVYLCASSGGRERETQYFGPGTRLLVL.

CDR3 sequence: CATGTQGAYNEQFF. The CDR3 DNA reads as TGTGCCACCGGGACACAGGGGGCCTACAATGAGCAGTTCTTC. This rearrangement joins TRBV10-3 to TRBJ2-1; TRBD1 matches 8 bases. The V and J ends lost 10 bases and 2 bases, in that order; junction bases with no gene match: 7. Germline CDR1 ENHRY, CDR2 SYGVKD. The CDR3 consists of 14 residues.

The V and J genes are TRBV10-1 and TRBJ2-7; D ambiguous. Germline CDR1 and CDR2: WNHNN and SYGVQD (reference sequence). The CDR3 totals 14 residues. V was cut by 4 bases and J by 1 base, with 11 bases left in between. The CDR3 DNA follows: TGCGCCAGCAGTGGAGGTCTGGGTTCCTACGAGCAGTACTTC. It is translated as CASSGGLGSYEQYF.

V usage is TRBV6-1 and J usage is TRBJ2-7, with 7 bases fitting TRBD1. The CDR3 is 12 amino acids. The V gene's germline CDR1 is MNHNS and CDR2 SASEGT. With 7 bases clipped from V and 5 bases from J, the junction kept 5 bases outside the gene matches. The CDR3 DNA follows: TGTGCCAGCACTAACAGGGGAGACGAGCAGTACTTC. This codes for CASTNRGDEQYF.

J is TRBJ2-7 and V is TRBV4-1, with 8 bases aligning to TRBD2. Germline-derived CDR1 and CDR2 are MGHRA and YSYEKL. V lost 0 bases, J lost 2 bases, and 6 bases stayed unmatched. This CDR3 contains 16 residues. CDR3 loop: CASSQDDAGGPYEQYF. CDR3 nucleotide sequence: TGCGCCAGCAGCCAAGACGACGCGGGAGGACCCTACGAGCAGTACTTC.

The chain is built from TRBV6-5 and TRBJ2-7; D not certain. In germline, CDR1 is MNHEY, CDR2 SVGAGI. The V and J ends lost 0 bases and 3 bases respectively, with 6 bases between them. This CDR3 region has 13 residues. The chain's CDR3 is CASSYSRVYEQYF. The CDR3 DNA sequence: TGTGCCAGCAGTTACTCTCGGGTCTACGAGCAGTACTTC.

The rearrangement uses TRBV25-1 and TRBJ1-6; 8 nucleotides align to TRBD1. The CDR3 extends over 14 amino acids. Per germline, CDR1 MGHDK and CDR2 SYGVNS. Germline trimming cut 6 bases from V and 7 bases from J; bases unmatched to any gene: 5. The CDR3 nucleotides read TGTGCCAGCAGGAAGGACAGGGACAATTCACCCCTCCACTTT. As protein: CASRKDRDNSPLHF.

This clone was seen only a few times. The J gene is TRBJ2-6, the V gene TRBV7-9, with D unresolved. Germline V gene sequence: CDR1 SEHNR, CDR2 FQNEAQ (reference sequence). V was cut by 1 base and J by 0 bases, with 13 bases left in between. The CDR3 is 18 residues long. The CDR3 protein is CASSLGNGGFSGANVLTF. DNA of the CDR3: TGTGCCAGCAGCTTAGGCAACGGCGGATTCTCTGGGGCCAACGTCCTGACTTTC.

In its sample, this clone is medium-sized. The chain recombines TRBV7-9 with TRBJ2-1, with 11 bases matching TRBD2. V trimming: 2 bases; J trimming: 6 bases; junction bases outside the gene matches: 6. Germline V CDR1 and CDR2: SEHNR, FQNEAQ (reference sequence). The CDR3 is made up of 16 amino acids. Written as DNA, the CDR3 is TGTGCCAGCAGCTTAATGGGACTAGCGGAGTTCAATGAGCAGTTCTTC. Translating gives CASSLMGLAEFNEQFF.

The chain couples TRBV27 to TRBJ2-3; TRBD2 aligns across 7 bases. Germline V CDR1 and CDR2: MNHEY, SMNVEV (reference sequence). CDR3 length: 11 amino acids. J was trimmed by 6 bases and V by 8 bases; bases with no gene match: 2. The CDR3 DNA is TGTGCCAGCGGACTAGGGGATACGCAGTATTTT. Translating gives CASGLGDTQYF.

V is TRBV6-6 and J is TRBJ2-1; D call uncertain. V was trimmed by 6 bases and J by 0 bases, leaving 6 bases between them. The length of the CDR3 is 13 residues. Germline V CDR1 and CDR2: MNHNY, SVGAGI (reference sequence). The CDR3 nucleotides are TGTGCCAGCAGCTTCAGCTCCTACAATGAGCAGTTCTTC. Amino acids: CASSFSSYNEQFF.

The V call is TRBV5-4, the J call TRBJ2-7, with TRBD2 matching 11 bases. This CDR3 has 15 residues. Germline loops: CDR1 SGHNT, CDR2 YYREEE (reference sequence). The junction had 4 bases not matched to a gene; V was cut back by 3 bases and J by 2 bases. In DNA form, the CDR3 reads TGTGCCAGCAGCTGGGGGACTAGCGGTACCTACGAGCAGTACTTC. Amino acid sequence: CASSWGTSGTYEQYF.